Here is one T cell receptor beta chain with its context. The method was immunoSEQ multiplex PCR; TCRdb's version includes in-frame clones alone and lacks a portion of them. The sample consists of 8,000 to 8,500 clones, roughly 88% of them appearing once. This sample was taken from a study of blood T cell repertoires in COVID-19. This CDR3 contains 16 residues. Per germline, CDR1 SGDLS and CDR2 YYNGEE. J lost 3 bases, V lost 2 bases, and 5 bases had no gene match. The sample comprised peripheral blood. This sequence joins TRBV9 and TRBJ2-2, with 9 nucleotides matching TRBD2. The sequence was obtained from a human donor in a cohort sampled during active COVID-19. The CDR3 bases are TGTGCCAGCAGCGTTTTAGCGGGAGCCCACACCGGGGAGCTGTTTTTT. Translating gives CASSVLAGAHTGELFF.